The 15 T cell receptor beta chains below all came from one sample that was sequenced in a study of response to subunit inactivated influenza vaccine. Each CDR3 protein is one row after TCRdb ran MiXCR on the RT-PCR reads. The sample comprises hundreds of thousands of distinct CDR3 sequences, 15% to 18% of which are singletons, and roughly 10% rests with the top ten. The sequences come from PBMCs from blood, collected approximately 12 days after vaccination. The origin of the receptors is a man in his fifties or sixties who received an inactivated influenza vaccine.

This clonotype came up a few times. V gene TRBV11-3 combines with J gene TRBJ2-2; D is ambiguous. The V and J ends lost 5 bases and 5 bases respectively, with 9 bases between them. Germline CDR1 reads SGHNT; CDR2 reads YENEEA. CDR3 length: 13 amino acids. The CDR3 coding sequence is TGTGCCAGCAGCCGACAACGGACCGGGGAGCTGTTTTTT. It codes for CASSRQRTGELFF.

The chain is built from TRBV5-1 and TRBJ2-3, with TRBD2 matching over 10 bases. J gave up 10 bases and V 4 bases, and 12 bases lay outside the gene matches. The CDR3 has 15 amino acids. Germline lookup yields CDR1 SGHRS and CDR2 YFSETQ. The CDR3 region is CASSRTRGTSDAQYF. The CDR3 DNA sequence: TGCGCCAGCAGCCGAACCAGGGGGACTAGCGACGCGCAGTATTTT.

The chain links TRBV19 to TRBJ2-1; maybe TRBD1 (6 bases). CDR1 LNHDA and CDR2 SQIVND come from the germline V gene (reference sequence). This CDR3 is 15 amino acids long. V lost 9 bases and J 0 bases, leaving 15 bases between the germline ends. In DNA form, the CDR3 reads TGTGCCAGGGGCCCGGGACACCTCTCCTACAATGAGCAGTTCTTC. Amino acids: CARGPGHLSYNEQFF. Full variable domain (outside the CDR3, taken from reference TRBV19 and TRBJ2-1): DGGITQSPKYLFRKEGQNVTLSCEQNLNHDAMYWYRQDPGQGLRLIYYSQIVNDFQKGDIAEGYSVSREKKESFPLTVTSAQKNPTAFYLCARGPGHLSYNEQFFGPGTRLTVL.

This clonotype was picked up a small number of times. The genes are TRBV4-3 and TRBJ2-7, with TRBD1 identical over 7 bases. CDR3 length: 15 residues. Losses at the gene ends were 4 bases for V and 3 bases for J; bases not matched to a gene: 9. Germline CDR1 and CDR2: LGHNA and YSLEER. The CDR3 protein is CASSRSPGQLYEQYF. DNA for the CDR3: TGCGCCAGCAGCCGTTCTCCGGGACAGCTCTACGAGCAGTACTTC.

This clonotype has more than one count but fewer than ten. The gene calls are TRBV6-1 and TRBJ2-5; TRBD1 matches 10 bases. V was pared by 6 bases and J by 3 bases, with 7 bases of the junction left unmatched. The CDR3 spans 15 residues. Germline lookup yields CDR1 MNHNS and CDR2 SASEGT. Here the CDR3 reads CASRPPGQGKETQYF. The CDR3 DNA is TGTGCCAGCAGGCCCCCGGGACAGGGGAAAGAGACCCAGTACTTC.

The V gene is TRBV12-3 or TRBV12-4, the J gene TRBJ2-5; unclear D gene. The CDR3 consists of 13 residues. The ends were cut back, 3 bases at V and 5 bases at J, with 10 bases in the middle. CDR3 sequence reads: CASSFFGVETQYF. The CDR3 DNA follows: TGTGCCAGCAGTTTCTTTGGAGTTGAGACCCAGTACTTC.

The table lists this clonotype with a few counts. The chain recombines TRBV5-1 with TRBJ2-1; the match to TRBD2 covers 8 bases. Looked up from germline, CDR1 is SGHRS and CDR2 is YFSETQ. The CDR3 has 14 residues. Trimming cost V 0 bases and J 8 bases; bases outside gene matches: 4. For the CDR3, the DNA is TGCGCCAGCAGCTTGGGAGCGGGAGTTCATGAGCAGTTCTTC. This translates into CASSLGAGVHEQFF.

This clonotype was recorded at least ten times. The chain carries TRBV4-1 and TRBJ2-1; 11 nucleotides align to TRBD1. This CDR3 comprises 16 residues. Germline V gene data show CDR1 as MGHRA and CDR2 as YSYEKL. V dropped 0 bases and J dropped 8; count of bases not matched to a gene: 6. CDR3 sequence (DNA): TGCGCCAGCAGCCAAGAACGGGACAGGGGGGACCATGAGCAGTTCTTC. Its protein is CASSQERDRGDHEQFF.

The genes are TRBV7-8 and TRBJ1-4, with D uncertain. CDR1 and CDR2 from the germline V gene are SGHVS and FQNEAQ. This CDR3 is built from 16 residues. V lost 2 bases and J lost 4, with 14 bases in between. CDR3 sequence (DNA): TGTGCCAGCAGCTTATCTTTATACAGCGGTAATGAAAAACTGTTTTTT. It is translated as CASSLSLYSGNEKLFF.

This clonotype came up a few times. The genes are TRBV20-1 and TRBJ2-1; D is perhaps TRBD2 (6 bases). This CDR3 is built from 17 residues. The germline CDR1 and CDR2 sequences are DFQATT and SNEGSKA (reference sequence). V dropped 1 base and J dropped 8 bases, with 24 bases sitting between them. Here the CDR3 DNA reads TGCAGTGCTAGAGGGATCCTGGGAGGCGGGGTCGGGGATGAGCAGTTCTTC. Residues: CSARGILGGGVGDEQFF.

The genes are TRBV29-1 and TRBJ2-1; D ambiguous. CDR3 size: 16 residues. Germline CDR1 and CDR2: SQVTM and ANQGSEA. V lost 0 bases to trimming and J lost 6 bases, with 18 bases between them. In DNA, the CDR3 is TGCAGCGTTGAAGACCCGACACTCTGGCGAAGCAATGAGCAGTTCTTC. Encoded protein: CSVEDPTLWRSNEQFF.

This chain connects TRBV19 to TRBJ2-1; 10 positions match TRBD1. Per germline, CDR1 LNHDA and CDR2 SQIVND (reference sequence). V lost 3 bases, J lost 0 bases, and 2 bases stayed unmatched. CDR3 length equals 16 residues. The CDR3 is CASSIGQGGSYNEQFF. In DNA, the CDR3 is TGTGCCAGTAGTATCGGACAGGGGGGCTCCTACAATGAGCAGTTCTTC.

The chain combines TRBV7-2 with TRBJ1-1; TRBD1 aligns across 7 bases. This CDR3 is built from 14 residues. V shed 5 bases and J 4 bases; nucleotides not matched to a gene: 7. Germline V CDR1 and CDR2: SGHTA, FQGNSA. The CDR3 sequence is CASSPRAGGTEAFF. The CDR3, as DNA: TGTGCCAGCAGCCCAAGGGCAGGGGGCACTGAAGCTTTCTTT.

V and J are TRBV5-1 and TRBJ1-3; the match to TRBD1 covers 7 bases. Germline CDR1 SGHRS, CDR2 YFSETQ. J gave up 1 base and V 1 base, and 5 bases lay outside the gene matches. This CDR3 has 16 residues. The CDR3 reads CASSLQGGESGNTIYF. The CDR3 DNA is TGCGCCAGCAGCTTGCAAGGGGGCGAATCTGGAAACACCATATATTTT.

The chain employs TRBV6-2 or TRBV6-3 and TRBJ2-7, with TRBD1 matching 9 bases. Per germline, CDR1 MNHEY and CDR2 SVGEGT. The junction had 4 bases not matched to a gene; V was cut back by 2 bases and J by 2 bases. The CDR3 runs to 15 residues. CDR3 nucleotide sequence: TGTGCCAGCAGTTACCGGACAGGGGTTGCCTACGAGCAGTACTTC. Its translation is CASSYRTGVAYEQYF.